Listed below are T cell receptor beta chains from one sample, sequenced in a study of sequential checkpoint blockade in melanoma. The method was immunoSEQ multiplex PCR; TCRdb's version includes in-frame clones alone and lacks a portion of them. The repertoire holds about 20,000 clones, with roughly 82% as singletons. The material was CD8+ T cells sorted from blood (inferred from file names), obtained from a patient given nivolumab and ipilimumab in sequence. All receptors come from a human donor with melanoma. The CDR3 runs from the conserved cysteine through the conserved F or W. Fields, in order: V gene, D gene, J gene, clone size, CDR3 DNA, CDR3 protein. A D gene is named only where the DNA matches it firmly. A clone size is listed for some rows: how often the clone was seen (once, few, many), or a class if it is expanded.

V: TRBV13
D: -
J: TRBJ2-1
size: -
DNA: TGTGCCAGCAGCCCCCCGGGACTCGGTGAGCAGTTCTTC
CDR3: CASSPPGLGEQFF

V: TRBV11-2
D: -
J: TRBJ2-5
size: -
DNA: TGTGCCAGCAGCTCCTCCGGGATCGATCAAGAGACCCAGTACTTC
CDR3: CASSSSGIDQETQYF

V: TRBV27
D: -
J: TRBJ2-3
size: once
DNA: TGTGCCAGTTCCCCCCAGGGGACCCGCACAGATACGCAGTATTTT
CDR3: CASSPQGTRTDTQYF

V: TRBV7-9
D: TRBD2
J: TRBJ2-1
size: -
DNA: TGTGCCAGCAGCTCGACTAGCGGGCGCAACAATGAGCAGTTCTTC
CDR3: CASSSTSGRNNEQFF

V: TRBV6-6
D: TRBD1
J: TRBJ1-2
size: -
DNA: TGTGCCAGCAGCTCCGGGACAGGGAGTATCTATGGCTACACCTTC
CDR3: CASSSGTGSIYGYTF

V: TRBV29-1
D: -
J: TRBJ2-7
size: -
DNA: TGCAGCGTTGTCTCGGGGTACTACGAGCAGTACTTC
CDR3: CSVVSGYYEQYF

V: TRBV27
D: -
J: TRBJ2-5
size: once
DNA: TGTGCCAGCAGTCCCGATCAGGCGATGATGTCCCAGTACTTC
CDR3: CASSPDQAMMSQYF

V: TRBV5-4
D: -
J: TRBJ2-7
size: -
DNA: TGTGCCAGCAGCTTGGGGGACTCAGCCTACGAGCAGTACTTC
CDR3: CASSLGDSAYEQYF

V: TRBV28
D: TRBD2
J: TRBJ2-1
size: -
DNA: TGTGCCAGCAGTGGGTTATCGACTAGCGACAATGAGCAGTTCTTC
CDR3: CASSGLSTSDNEQFF

V: TRBV5-8
D: -
J: TRBJ2-7
size: once
DNA: TGTGCCAGCAGCTTGGCGGGTGGGGAGCAGTACTTC
CDR3: CASSLAGGEQYF

V: TRBV19
D: TRBD1
J: TRBJ2-2
size: once
DNA: TGTGCCAGTAGTACCGGGACAGGGGCGACCGGGGAGCTGTTTTTT
CDR3: CASSTGTGATGELFF

V: TRBV4-2
D: -
J: TRBJ2-7
size: few
DNA: TGTGCCAGCAGCTTGTTGGGGGCGCTGGACGAGCAGTACTTC
CDR3: CASSLLGALDEQYF

V: TRBV7-2
D: -
J: TRBJ2-1
size: -
DNA: TGTGCCAGCAGCTTAGCAATTCAGGTATTTGAGCAGTTCTTC
CDR3: CASSLAIQVFEQFF

V: TRBV19
D: -
J: TRBJ2-3
size: -
DNA: TGTGCCAGTAGTACCTTCGGGCAGGGCCTCACAGATACGCAGTATTTT
CDR3: CASSTFGQGLTDTQYF

V: TRBV28
D: -
J: TRBJ2-7
size: few
DNA: TGTGCCAGCAGTCCAGGGCACTACGAGCAGTACTTC
CDR3: CASSPGHYEQYF

V: TRBV6-6
D: -
J: TRBJ2-1
size: -
DNA: TGTGCCAGCAGTTTCAGACAGTCAAACAATGAGCAGTTCTTC
CDR3: CASSFRQSNNEQFF

V: TRBV5-5
D: -
J: TRBJ1-3
size: -
DNA: TGTGCCAGCAGCTTGGGGAGTGCTGGAAACACCATATATTTT
CDR3: CASSLGSAGNTIYF

V: TRBV4-2
D: TRBD2
J: TRBJ2-1
size: -
DNA: TGTGCCAGCAGCCTCCCTGTGGGACTAGATAAAAATGAGCAGTTCTTC
CDR3: CASSLPVGLDKNEQFF

V: TRBV9
D: TRBD2
J: TRBJ2-3
size: few
DNA: TGTGCCAGCAGCGTAGTCGTCGGGGGGGGTCTGGATACGCAGTATTTT
CDR3: CASSVVVGGGLDTQYF

V: TRBV2
D: -
J: TRBJ2-5
size: once
DNA: TGTGCCAGCAGTGATCCCCCCGACTGGGAAGAGACCCAGTACTTC
CDR3: CASSDPPDWEETQYF

V: TRBV27
D: TRBD2
J: TRBJ2-5
size: -
DNA: TGTGCCAGCTCTCATAGCGGGGACCAAGAGACCCAGTACTTC
CDR3: CASSHSGDQETQYF

V: TRBV4-1
D: -
J: TRBJ1-5
size: -
DNA: TGCGCCAGCAGCCACCAAGCCGACAGGCCCTCTAATCAGCCCCAGCATTTT
CDR3: CASSHQADRPSNQPQHF

V: TRBV28
D: -
J: TRBJ2-3
size: -
DNA: TGTGCCAGCAGTGGGCACCCGACAGACACAGATACGCAGTATTTT
CDR3: CASSGHPTDTDTQYF

V: TRBV28
D: TRBD1
J: TRBJ1-5
size: few
DNA: TGTGCCAGCAGTCCAGACAGGGCCTATAGCAATCAGCCCCAGCATTTT
CDR3: CASSPDRAYSNQPQHF

V: TRBV5-8
D: -
J: TRBJ1-4
size: -
DNA: TGTGCCAGCAGCTTGGACGGTGAAAAACTGTTTTTT
CDR3: CASSLDGEKLFF

V: TRBV6-4
D: TRBD1
J: TRBJ1-3
size: -
DNA: TGTGCCAGCAGTGAGGCAGGGGGTGGTGGAAACACCATATATTTT
CDR3: CASSEAGGGGNTIYF

V: TRBV4-3
D: -
J: TRBJ2-1
size: -
DNA: TGCGCCAGCAGCGTATCCAATGAGCAGTTCTTC
CDR3: CASSVSNEQFF

V: TRBV6-6
D: -
J: TRBJ1-1
size: few
DNA: TGTGCCAGCAGTTACTCATCAGGTACGGCTTTCTTT
CDR3: CASSYSSGTAFF

V: TRBV7-6
D: TRBD1
J: TRBJ1-2
size: -
DNA: TGTGCCAGCAGCGACGGGACAGGGGGCTTCGATGGCTATACCTTC
CDR3: CASSDGTGGFDGYTF

V: TRBV4-2
D: -
J: TRBJ1-2
size: few
DNA: TGTGCCAGCAGCCAAGAAGGAACAGGACGTTATGGCTACACCTTC
CDR3: CASSQEGTGRYGYTF

V: TRBV4-1
D: TRBD1
J: TRBJ1-2
size: -
DNA: TGCGCCAGCAGCCAAGATGGGATTAGGGACAGGGGGCAGGATGGCTACACCTTC
CDR3: CASSQDGIRDRGQDGYTF

V: TRBV15
D: TRBD1
J: TRBJ2-5
size: -
DNA: TGTGCCACCAGCAGAGAGGGACAGGGTTTAGAAGAGACCCAGTACTTC
CDR3: CATSREGQGLEETQYF

V: TRBV9
D: -
J: TRBJ2-5
size: few
DNA: TGTGCCAGCAAGGCGGGGGCCTCGGCGGGTATGGAAGAGACCCAGTACTTC
CDR3: CASKAGASAGMEETQYF

V: TRBV5-4
D: -
J: TRBJ1-2
size: -
DNA: TGTGCCAGCAGCTCAGGGGAAGTTGTCCTATCGTATGGCTACACCTTC
CDR3: CASSSGEVVLSYGYTF

V: TRBV6-6
D: -
J: TRBJ1-5
size: -
DNA: TGTGCCAGCAGCTCTCGGGGGACCAATCAGCCCCAGCATTTT
CDR3: CASSSRGTNQPQHF

V: TRBV7-9
D: TRBD1
J: TRBJ1-5
size: few
DNA: TGTGCCAGCAGCCCGGGACAGGGGGCAAATCAGCCCCAGCATTTT
CDR3: CASSPGQGANQPQHF

V: TRBV2
D: -
J: TRBJ2-2
size: once
DNA: TGTGCCAGCAGTGAAGAGGGGGGGGGCACCGGGGAGCTGTTTTTT
CDR3: CASSEEGGGTGELFF

V: TRBV7-8
D: TRBD1
J: TRBJ1-6
size: -
DNA: TGTGCCAGCAGCACGCGACAGGGCGGGAATTCACCCCTCCACTTT
CDR3: CASSTRQGGNSPLHF

V: TRBV6-6
D: -
J: TRBJ2-1
size: -
DNA: TGTGCCAGCAGTTCTGACGGGGGGCCTACGTACAATGAGCAGTTCTTC
CDR3: CASSSDGGPTYNEQFF

V: TRBV25-1
D: -
J: TRBJ1-5
size: -
DNA: TGTGCCAGCAGCGGGGACAACCGCAATCAGCCCCAGCATTTT
CDR3: CASSGDNRNQPQHF

V: TRBV18
D: -
J: TRBJ1-1
size: once
DNA: TGTGCCAGCTCACCCCCGGGGACAAACACTGAAGCTTTCTTT
CDR3: CASSPPGTNTEAFF

V: TRBV2
D: TRBD2
J: TRBJ2-7
size: once
DNA: TGTGCCAGCACTAGCGGGGGGCTACCCGAGCAGTACTTC
CDR3: CASTSGGLPEQYF

V: TRBV5-8
D: -
J: TRBJ2-7
size: -
DNA: TGTGCCAGCAGCTTGTCAGGGTCCCACGAGCAGTACTTC
CDR3: CASSLSGSHEQYF

V: TRBV4-1
D: TRBD1
J: TRBJ1-1
size: few
DNA: TGCGCCAGCAGCCTGAGGACAGGGGAGCTGAACACTGAAGCTTTCTTT
CDR3: CASSLRTGELNTEAFF

V: TRBV28
D: -
J: TRBJ1-5
size: -
DNA: TGTGCCAGCACCAACCACGGGACAAAATATAGCAATCAGCCCCAGCATTTT
CDR3: CASTNHGTKYSNQPQHF

V: TRBV6-5
D: -
J: TRBJ2-1
size: -
DNA: TGTGCCAGCAGCCCGACTGGGGGCGGTGAGCAGTTCTTC
CDR3: CASSPTGGGEQFF

V: TRBV5-3
D: TRBD1
J: TRBJ1-1
size: -
DNA: TGTGCCAGAAGAGGGGACAGGGTTAGGGTTAGGACTGAAGCTTTCTTT
CDR3: CARRGDRVRVRTEAFF

V: TRBV19
D: -
J: TRBJ1-2
size: -
DNA: TGTGCCAGTAGTTTCCTTGGTATGGGGGCGGGTTCTTACTATGGCTACACCTTC
CDR3: CASSFLGMGAGSYYGYTF

V: TRBV5-1
D: TRBD1
J: TRBJ1-4
size: -
DNA: TGCGCCAGCAGCTTGGTCACAGGGGGTAATGAAAAACTGTTTTTT
CDR3: CASSLVTGGNEKLFF

V: TRBV7-2
D: -
J: TRBJ2-5
size: -
DNA: TGTGCCAGCAGCTTATCGGCAGGTGTATGGCAAGAGACCCAGTACTTC
CDR3: CASSLSAGVWQETQYF

V: TRBV5-8
D: -
J: TRBJ1-2
size: -
DNA: TGCGCCAGCAGCCAAGTCCAGGGACAATATGGCTACACCTTC
CDR3: CASSQVQGQYGYTF

V: TRBV5-1
D: TRBD2
J: TRBJ2-1
size: -
DNA: TGCGCCAGCAGCTTGGATGCCGGGGGGGCATACAATGAGCAGTTCTTC
CDR3: CASSLDAGGAYNEQFF

V: TRBV27
D: TRBD2
J: TRBJ2-5
size: -
DNA: TGTGCCAGCAGGGGCGGGGAGGGGACCCAGTACTTC
CDR3: CASRGGEGTQYF